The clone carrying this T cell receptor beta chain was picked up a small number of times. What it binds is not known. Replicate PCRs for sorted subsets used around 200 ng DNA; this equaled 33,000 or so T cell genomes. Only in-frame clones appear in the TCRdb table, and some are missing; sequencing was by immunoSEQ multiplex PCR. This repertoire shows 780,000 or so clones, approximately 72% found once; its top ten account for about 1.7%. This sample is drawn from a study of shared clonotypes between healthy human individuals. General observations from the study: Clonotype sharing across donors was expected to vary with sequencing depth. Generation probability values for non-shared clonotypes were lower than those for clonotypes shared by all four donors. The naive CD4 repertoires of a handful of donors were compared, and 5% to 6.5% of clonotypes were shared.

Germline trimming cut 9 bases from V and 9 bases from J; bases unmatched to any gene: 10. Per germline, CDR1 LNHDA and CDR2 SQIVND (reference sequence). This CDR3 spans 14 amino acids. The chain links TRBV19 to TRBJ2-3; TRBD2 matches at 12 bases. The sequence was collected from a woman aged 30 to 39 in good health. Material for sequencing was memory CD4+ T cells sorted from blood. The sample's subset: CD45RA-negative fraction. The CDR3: CASSPSLAGGTQYF. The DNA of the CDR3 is TGTGCCAGCTCTCCGTCACTAGCGGGAGGAACGCAGTATTTT.